This is a list of T cell receptor beta chains from one sample in a study of blood T cell repertoires in COVID-19. Repertoires were generated with immunoSEQ multiplex PCR, while TCRdb's copy carries only in-frame clones and drops some. The table has 350,000 or so clones, roughly 90% seen once; the top ten hold approximately 1%. Sequencing input: PBMCs or T cells enriched from blood (not recorded which). The receptors were gathered from a woman in her 30s who had been exposed to COVID-19. CDR3s leave out the opening cysteine and the closing phenylalanine or tryptophan.

TRBV18	13	TRBJ2-7	ASSQGAILTYEQY
TRBV27	11	TRBJ2-7	ASSKDRAGEQY
TRBV7-8	14	TRBJ1-5	ASSLVPSYSNQPQH
TRBV28	11	TRBJ2-7	ASRPRGYYEQY
TRBV5-1	15	TRBJ2-2	ASRQGAAPGDTGELF
TRBV7-9	16	TRBJ2-3	ASSLWRGLAESTDTQY
TRBV6-5	10	TRBJ2-7	ASSRNLAEQY
TRBV5-1	17	TRBJ2-3	ASSSGQGKPGLRGDTQY
TRBV29-1	11	TRBJ2-7	SVGLGSSYEQY
TRBV2	13	TRBJ1-5	ASSEAEGGNQPQH
TRBV4-2	13	TRBJ2-7	ASSQEVGDSYEQY
TRBV28	12	TRBJ2-5	ASKPGTGQETQY
TRBV28	12	TRBJ2-1	ASSLVAAYNEQF
TRBV28	14	TRBJ2-1	ASSLWRGISYNEQF
TRBV24-1	13	TRBJ1-4	ATSDPGTDNEKLF
TRBV11-3	13	TRBJ2-3	ASSLTQAFTDTQY
TRBV11-2	13	TRBJ1-2	ASSLERGSVYGYT
TRBV28	13	TRBJ2-7	ASSGQGGLLYEQY
TRBV19	12	TRBJ1-5	ASSAQGRDQPQH
TRBV7-9	13	TRBJ1-3	ASTLPQGSGNTIY
TRBV9	14	TRBJ1-2	ASSVDGTGRAYGYT
TRBV20-1	14	TRBJ2-7	SASLDFSGRALEQY
TRBV6-5	11	TRBJ1-5	ASSLTGDQPQH
TRBV30	9	TRBJ1-2	VSHRDSLYT
TRBV21-1	14	TRBJ2-2	ASSHPARMNTGELF
TRBV5-1	12	TRBJ1-2	ASSTGQGNYGYT
TRBV3-1/TRBV3-2	16	TRBJ2-7	ASSQETGGRGAIYEQY
TRBV3-1/TRBV3-2	12	TRBJ1-4	ASSQAQGGEKLF
TRBV10-3	15	TRBJ1-2	AIPGAESSRALHGYT
TRBV9	12	TRBJ2-1	ASSSAYGRGEQF
TRBV10-2	11	TRBJ1-6	ATQQGYNSPLH
TRBV27	13	TRBJ2-1	ASSLGLAGYNEQF
TRBV28	9	TRBJ1-2	ASRGDLGYT
TRBV6-5	10	TRBJ1-5	RVGALNQPQH
TRBV6-5	14	TRBJ2-7	ASSYSGRQGAGEQY
TRBV19	12	TRBJ2-2	ASSIMADTGELF
TRBV29-1	12	TRBJ1-1	SVEDGTSRGEAF
TRBV10-3	11	TRBJ2-2	AMVAENTGELF
TRBV5-8	14	TRBJ1-4	ASSLGVAGGDEKLF
TRBV10-3	11	TRBJ2-7	AINQGWGYEQY
TRBV11-3	17	TRBJ1-1	ASSLGRGQRNLHRPEAF
TRBV7-6	13	TRBJ2-5	ASSPPQGAQETQY
TRBV30	12	TRBJ2-7	AWSVKGESYEQY
TRBV6-5	11	TRBJ1-2	ASCAGVPYGYT
TRBV6-5	14	TRBJ1-6	ASSYSGGSGNSPLH
TRBV10-2	10	TRBJ2-5	ASTSAGETQY
TRBV3-1/TRBV3-2	14	TRBJ1-3	ASSQAAGASGNTIY
TRBV7-3	11	TRBJ2-5	ASSFHPREVQY
TRBV2	11	TRBJ1-2	TILPGRGYGYT
TRBV7-2	12	TRBJ2-7	ASPPPGGGYEQY
TRBV27	13	TRBJ2-7	ASSPRGTQTYEQY
TRBV5-8	13	TRBJ1-1	ASSIAAGMNTEAF